This entry features one T cell receptor (beta chain) sequence. The data derive from a study of blood T cells in healthy people across ages. The CDR3 consists of 16 residues. V was pared by 4 bases and J by 0 bases, with 6 bases of the junction left unmatched. The germline gives CDR1 LGHNA, CDR2 YSLEER. Primers used in a second PCR of about 6 to 11 cycles were a sample-barcoded 5' primer and a J-beta primer mix. TCRdb independently ran MiXCR on the 5' RACE reads; one entry per CDR3 protein. Counted here are about 830,000 distinct CDR3 sequences, around 62% occurring once; the ten biggest clones make up about 30%.

The rearrangement links TRBV4-3 to TRBJ2-3, with TRBD2 matching over 8 bases. Material: blood. This TCR derives from a man aged 30 to 45 in good health. The CDR3 nucleotides read TGCGCCAGCAGCCTCACCGGGGGGGCTAGCACAGATACGCAGTATTTT. Translating gives CASSLTGGASTDTQYF.